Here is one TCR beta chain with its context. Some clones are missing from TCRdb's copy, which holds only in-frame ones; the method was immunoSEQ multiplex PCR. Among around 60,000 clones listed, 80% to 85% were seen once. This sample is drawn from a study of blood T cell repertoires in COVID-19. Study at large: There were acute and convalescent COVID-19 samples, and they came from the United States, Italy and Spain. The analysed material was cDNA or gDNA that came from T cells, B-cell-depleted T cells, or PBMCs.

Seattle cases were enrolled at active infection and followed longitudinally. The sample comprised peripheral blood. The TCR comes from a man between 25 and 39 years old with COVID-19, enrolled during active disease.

The CDR3 coding sequence is TGTGCCAGCAGTTTATTGGGACAGGGGGCGCGGACTGAAGCTTTCTTT. Protein product: CASSLLGQGARTEAFF. The gene calls are TRBV27 and TRBJ1-1, with 12 bases identical to TRBD1. CDR1 MNHEY and CDR2 SMNVEV come from the germline V gene (reference sequence). V lost 1 base, J lost 5 bases, and 5 bases stayed unmatched. The CDR3 covers 16 residues.